This T cell receptor (beta chain) was profiled in a study of Graves' ophthalmopathy and Graves' hyperthyroidism. Fresh peripheral blood, about 9.3 ml, was the PBMC source. This clonotype has ten or more counts. The antigen is undetermined. Amplification from RNA transcripts yielded the TCR beta CDR3 regions. Investigators did first-round RT-PCR with HTBI primers, then second-round multiplex PCR. TCRdb reprocessed the multiplex PCR reads via MiXCR and lists one record per CDR3 protein. The sample contains about 410,000 distinct CDR3 sequences, around 16% of which appear only once. General study results and limits: Among expanded thyroid clonotypes above 0.001 frequency, most also occurred in blood.

The source is a woman between 18 and 30 years old with Graves' ophthalmopathy. Material for sequencing was peripheral blood.

The CDR3 sequence is CASRRTSGAYEQYF. CDR3 nucleotides: TGTGCCAGCAGGCGGACTAGCGGGGCGTACGAGCAGTACTTC. The chain couples TRBV6-5 to TRBJ2-7; 12 bases align to TRBD2. Germline CDR1 is MNHEY and CDR2 is SVGAGI. The CDR3 has 14 amino acids. Trimming cost V 6 bases and J 4 bases; bases outside gene matches: 4.